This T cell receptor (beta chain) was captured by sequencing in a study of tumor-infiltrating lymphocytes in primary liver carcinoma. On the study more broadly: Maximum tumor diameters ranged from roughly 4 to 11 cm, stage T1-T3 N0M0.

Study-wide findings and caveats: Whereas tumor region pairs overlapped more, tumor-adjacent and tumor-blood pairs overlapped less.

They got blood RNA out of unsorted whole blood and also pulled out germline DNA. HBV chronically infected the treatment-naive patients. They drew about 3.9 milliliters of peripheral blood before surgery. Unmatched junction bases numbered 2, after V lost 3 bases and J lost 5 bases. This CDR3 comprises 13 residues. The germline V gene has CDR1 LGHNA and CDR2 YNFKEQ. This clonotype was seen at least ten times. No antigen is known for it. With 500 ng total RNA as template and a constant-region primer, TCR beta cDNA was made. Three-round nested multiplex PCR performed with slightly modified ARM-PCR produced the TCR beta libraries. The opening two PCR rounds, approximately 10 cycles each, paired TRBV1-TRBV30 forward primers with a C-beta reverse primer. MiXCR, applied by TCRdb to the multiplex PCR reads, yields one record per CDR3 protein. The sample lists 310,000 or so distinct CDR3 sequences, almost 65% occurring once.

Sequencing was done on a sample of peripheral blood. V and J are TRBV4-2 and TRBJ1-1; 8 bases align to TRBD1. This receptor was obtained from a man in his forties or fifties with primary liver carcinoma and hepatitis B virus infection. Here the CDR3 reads CASSQTGVTEAFF. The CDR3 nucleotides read TGTGCCAGCAGCCAGACAGGGGTGACTGAAGCTTTCTTT.